This section outlines one T cell receptor (beta chain) sequence together with its context. Several immunoSEQ 96-well plates shared each subset's DNA, each plate a replicate. Sequenced by immunoSEQ multiplex PCR; TCRdb stores in-frame clones only, minus some. The sample yields 2,500,000 or so clones, under 95% seen once. The data were obtained in a study of shared clonotypes between healthy human individuals. Study details: CD4 naive cells filled three plates per donor, CD4 memory three, CD8 naive two and CD8 memory one.

The ends lost 2 bases at V and 8 bases at J; junction bases unmatched: 12. Germline assignment: CDR1 MNHNS and CDR2 SASEGT. The CDR3 extends over 18 amino acids. The sequence was obtained from a man aged 18 to 29 in good health. Some clones in this sample may be carry-over from other donors' samples. The source material was naive CD4+ T cells from PBMCs. Subset defined: CD45RA+ positively selected. The J gene is TRBJ2-1, the V gene TRBV6-1, with TRBD2 matching over 13 bases. The CDR3 spells CASSEWGLAGLRVHEQFF. CDR3 sequence (DNA): TGTGCCAGCAGTGAATGGGGACTAGCGGGACTCCGGGTACATGAGCAGTTCTTC.